These 24 T cell receptor beta chains originate from one sample sequenced in a study of siplizumab effects on memory and regulatory T cells (dated 2019 in TCRdb). The library was generated by the immunoSEQ multiplex PCR assay. In its TCRdb copy, this immuneACCESS table keeps in-frame sequences only and misses some clones. Where compared with another copy, unresolved V genes explain less than half of these, and the others have no known cause. The sample has more than 85,000 clones on record, 85% to 95% of them singletons. The top ten hold around 0.29% of the sample. The sample was CD4+ T cells sorted from blood. These receptors were obtained from a human donor in good health.

The chain employs TRBV7-9 and TRBJ2-1; 7 positions agree with TRBD2. The CDR3 runs 16 residues. Germline CDR1 SEHNR, CDR2 FQNEAQ (reference sequence). Trimming removed 8 bases from V and 4 bases from J; junction bases left unmatched: 14. The CDR3 loop reads CASGPTWASGYNEQFF. CDR3 DNA: TGTGCCAGCGGCCCTACCTGGGCTAGCGGTTACAATGAGCAGTTCTTC.

The V and J genes are TRBV5-5 and TRBJ2-7; the match to TRBD2 covers 10 bases. Germline V gives CDR1 SGHKS, CDR2 YYEKEE (reference sequence). The V and J ends lost 0 bases and 6 bases, in that order; junction bases with no gene match: 6. CDR3 length: 15 amino acids. As DNA, the CDR3 is TGTGCCAGCAGCTTGGGAGGTAGCGGGGGGCTCGAGCAGTACTTC. Protein product: CASSLGGSGGLEQYF.

V gene TRBV5-4 combines with J gene TRBJ1-2; unclear D gene. Germline lookup yields CDR1 SGHNT and CDR2 YYREEE (reference sequence). This CDR3 has 14 residues. The V and J ends lost 0 bases and 6 bases respectively, with 12 bases between them. CDR3 region: CASSLAGDPHGYTF. DNA for the CDR3: TGTGCCAGCAGCTTGGCCGGGGATCCCCATGGCTACACCTTC.

The rearrangement links TRBV19 to TRBJ1-1, with D possibly being TRBD1 (5 bases). V lost 5 bases to trimming and J lost 6 bases, with 16 bases between them. Germline assignment: CDR1 LNHDA and CDR2 SQIVND (reference sequence). This CDR3 region has 14 residues. Here the CDR3 DNA reads TGTGCCAGTAGTGTCACCGGGAGGGGATCTGAAGCTTTCTTT. Translation gives CASSVTGRGSEAFF.

The gene calls are TRBV7-2 and TRBJ2-1; 16 bases fit TRBD2. Trimming cost V 4 bases and J 10 bases; bases outside gene matches: 7. Germline V gene lookup returns CDR1 SGHTA and CDR2 FQGNSA. The CDR3 totals 16 residues. CDR3 bases: TGTGCCAGCAGCTCGACCGGGACTAGCGGGAGGGGAGAGCAGTTCTTC. It codes for CASSSTGTSGRGEQFF.

Points on this clone: Distinct nucleotide sequences in the sample also encode this CDR3. The chain carries TRBV18 and TRBJ2-5; D might be TRBD2 (6 bases). Germline loops: CDR1 KGHSH, CDR2 LQKENI. The V end lost 2 bases, the J end lost 2 bases, and 6 bases lay between the germline ends. The CDR3 totals 13 residues. CDR3 loop: CASSPGTQETQYF. CDR3 sequence (DNA): TGTGCCAGCTCACCAGGGACTCAAGAGACCCAGTACTTC.

The chain employs TRBV7-3 and TRBJ2-7; 13 bases fit TRBD2. CDR1 SGHTA and CDR2 FQGTGA come from the germline V gene. This CDR3 spans 15 amino acids. The ends lost 2 bases at V and 7 bases at J; junction bases unmatched: 5. The CDR3 sequence is CASSLAGLAGEEQYF. CDR3 nucleotides: TGTGCCAGCAGCTTAGCCGGACTAGCGGGGGAGGAGCAGTACTTC.

This chain links TRBV25-1 with TRBJ2-7; possibly TRBD2 for D (5 bases). There are 13 residues in the CDR3. The V gene lost 6 bases and the J gene lost 6 bases, with 15 bases spanning the gap. Per the germline V gene, CDR1 is MGHDK and CDR2 is SYGVNS. The CDR3 DNA sequence: TGTGCCAGCAGCTTAAAGGAGGTTTCCGAGCAGTACTTC. Amino acids: CASSLKEVSEQYF.

The chain employs TRBV9 and TRBJ1-3, with D possibly being TRBD1 (6 bases). With 0 bases removed from V and 1 base from J, the gap between germline ends came to 11 bases. The V gene's germline CDR1 is SGDLS and CDR2 YYNGEE. This CDR3 is 16 amino acids long. CDR3 region: CASSVATTGSGNTIYF. In DNA, the CDR3 is TGTGCCAGCAGCGTAGCGACCACAGGGTCTGGAAACACCATATATTTT.

CDR3 amino acids: CASKSADTQYF. Here the CDR3 DNA reads TGTGCCAGCAAAAGCGCAGATACGCAGTATTTT. The chain combines TRBV28 with TRBJ2-3; D not certain. The germline gives CDR1 MDHEN, CDR2 SYDVKM. The CDR3 covers 11 residues. V gave up 7 bases and J gave up 4 bases, with 6 bases separating them.

CDR3 sequence reads: CASSYVGASEQYF. CDR3 nucleotides: TGTGCCAGCAGTTATGTGGGAGCCAGCGAGCAGTACTTC. The chain is built from TRBV6-6 and TRBJ2-7; D perhaps matches TRBD2 (5 bases). With 3 bases removed from V and 6 bases from J, the gap between germline ends came to 12 bases. Germline CDR1 reads MNHNY; CDR2 reads SVGAGI (reference sequence). This CDR3 region has 13 residues.

The chain has TRBV11-2 and TRBJ1-2; 9 nucleotides agree with TRBD1. The CDR3 totals 15 residues. Looked up from germline, CDR1 is SGHAT and CDR2 is FQNNGV. V trimming: 8 bases; J trimming: 0 bases; junction bases outside the gene matches: 7. DNA for the CDR3: TGTGCCAGCGCTGGCTGGGACAGGGCTAACTATGGCTACACCTTC. Its translation: CASAGWDRANYGYTF.

The chain uses TRBV6-6 and TRBJ2-2, with D perhaps TRBD1 (6 bases). The V gene's germline CDR1 is MNHNY and CDR2 SVGAGI (reference sequence). The CDR3 has 16 amino acids. The V end lost 0 bases, the J end lost 0 bases, and 8 bases lay between the germline ends. The CDR3 reads CASSYSGQTNTGELFF. CDR3 coding DNA: TGTGCCAGCAGTTACTCTGGACAGACGAACACCGGGGAGCTGTTTTTT.

The chain has TRBV9 and TRBJ2-1; 8 bases agree with TRBD1. This CDR3 is 13 amino acids long. J lost 9 bases, V lost 0 bases, and 2 bases had no gene match. The germline gives CDR1 SGDLS, CDR2 YYNGEE. The CDR3 spells CASSVAQGGEQFF. For the CDR3, the DNA is TGTGCCAGCAGCGTAGCACAGGGGGGTGAGCAGTTCTTC.

This chain links TRBV7-2 with TRBJ2-5, with 8 bases fitting TRBD2. V lost 2 bases to trimming and J lost 5 bases; unmatched junction nucleotides: 10. The germline V gene encodes CDR1 SGHTA and CDR2 FQGNSA. The CDR3 runs 16 residues. The CDR3 here is CASSLNWAGGRETQYF. In DNA form, the CDR3 reads TGTGCCAGCAGCTTAAACTGGGCGGGAGGAAGGGAGACCCAGTACTTC.

The J gene is TRBJ2-7, the V gene TRBV30; no clear D gene. V dropped 3 bases and J dropped 4 bases, with 22 bases sitting between them. The CDR3 covers 16 residues. Germline V gene lookup returns CDR1 GTSNPN and CDR2 SVGIG (reference sequence). The CDR3, as DNA: TGTGCCTGGAGCGAGGAGCCGGGCCTTCTGCTGTACGAGCAGTACTTC. Translation gives CAWSEEPGLLLYEQYF. Drawing the rest from reference TRBV30 and TRBJ2-7, the complete variable domain is SQTIHQWPATLVQPVGSPLSLECTVEGTSNPNLYWYRQAAGRGLQLLFYSVGIGQISSEVPQNLSASRPQDRQFILSSKKLLLSDSGFYLCAWSEEPGLLLYEQYFGPGTRLTVT.

The rearrangement links TRBV5-1 to TRBJ2-3, with D unresolved. This CDR3 comprises 14 residues. Germline CDR1 SGHRS, CDR2 YFSETQ. Trimming took 0 bases from V and 2 from J, leaving 7 bases between them. This CDR3 reads CASSLAAATDTQYF. The CDR3 bases are TGCGCCAGCAGCTTGGCCGCGGCCACAGATACGCAGTATTTT.

The chain combines TRBV7-9 with TRBJ2-6; D not resolved. Germline assignment: CDR1 SEHNR and CDR2 FQNEAQ (reference sequence). This CDR3 is 16 amino acids long. Trimming left V 6 bases short and J 0 bases short, with 12 bases between. CDR3 loop: CASRGTVLSGANVLTF. DNA for the CDR3: TGTGCCAGCAGGGGCACCGTCCTCTCTGGGGCCAACGTCCTGACTTTC.

The chain uses TRBV2 and TRBJ2-7, with 11 nucleotides matching TRBD2. The CDR3 runs 16 residues. Germline CDR1 and CDR2: SNHLY and FYNNEI. Trimming at V came to 4 bases and at J to 0 bases, leaving 5 bases not matched to a gene. Here the CDR3 reads CASSGTSGYPSYEQYF. CDR3 coding DNA: TGTGCCAGCAGTGGGACTAGCGGGTATCCCTCCTACGAGCAGTACTTC.

The chain is built from TRBV5-6 and TRBJ2-7; no firm D call. Trimming cost V 1 base and J 6 bases, with 17 bases left between them. The CDR3 sequence is 15 residues long. From germline, CDR1 is SGHDT and CDR2 YYEEEE. The DNA of the CDR3 is TGTGCCAGCAGCTTGAGGGTGTCAGATGCCTTCGAGCAGTACTTC. Amino acid sequence: CASSLRVSDAFEQYF.

The chain joins TRBV4-3 to TRBJ2-1; 10 nucleotides align to TRBD1. The CDR3 is made up of 13 amino acids. J was trimmed by 15 bases and V by 0 bases; bases with no gene match: 5. The V gene's germline CDR1 is LGHNA and CDR2 YSLEER. CDR3 in amino acids: CASSQDPGTGAFF. The CDR3 region has the DNA TGCGCCAGCAGCCAAGATCCCGGGACAGGGGCGTTCTTC.

The chain employs TRBV5-1 and TRBJ1-1; TRBD1 matches at 7 bases. V lost 3 bases, J lost 6 bases, and 8 bases stayed unmatched. The germline CDR1 and CDR2 sequences are SGHRS and YFSETQ. The CDR3 loop spans 14 amino acids. CDR3: CASSSGQAKSEAFF. For the CDR3, the DNA is TGCGCCAGCAGCTCTGGACAGGCGAAATCTGAAGCTTTCTTT.

This clone was seen just once. V and J are TRBV7-2 and TRBJ1-1; no definite D call. V dropped 1 base and J dropped 7 bases, with 7 bases sitting between them. CDR1 is SGHTA and CDR2 is FQGNSA in the germline V gene. The CDR3 spans 12 residues. The CDR3 region has the DNA TGTGCCAGCAGCTTAGAAATAGGTGAAGCTTTCTTT. Residues: CASSLEIGEAFF.

The rearrangement joins TRBV5-4 to TRBJ1-1; no clear D. The CDR3 contains 14 residues. Germline CDR1 is SGHNT and CDR2 is YYREEE (reference sequence). The V end was cut by 0 bases, the J end by 4 bases, with 10 bases between. The chain's CDR3 is CASSLEGGLTEAFF. In DNA, the CDR3 is TGTGCCAGCAGCTTGGAGGGAGGGCTCACTGAAGCTTTCTTT.